A single sample gave rise to the 22 T cell receptor beta chains below, sequenced in a study of T cell repertoires in cytomegalovirus infection. TCRdb called the reads again in MiXCR, with one record for every CDR3 protein. The data show 370,000 or so distinct CDR3 sequences, roughly 34% seen once. Their antigens are not known. Sample: cultured PBMCs, taken from culture after CMV antigen stimulation. The origin of the receptors is a human donor in good health (CMV status not recorded). Some clones in this sample may be carry-over from other donors' samples.

The chain joins TRBV6-1 to TRBJ2-7; TRBD2 matches at 8 bases. There are 15 residues in the CDR3. V lost 3 bases to trimming and J lost 2 bases; unmatched junction nucleotides: 6. The germline V gene has CDR1 MNHNS and CDR2 SASEGT. CDR3 protein: CASSDPSGPTYEQYF. Here the CDR3 DNA reads TGTGCCAGCAGTGACCCTAGCGGGCCTACCTACGAGCAGTACTTC.

The table lists this clonotype with a few counts. The chain has TRBV29-1 and TRBJ1-1, with TRBD1 as a possible D gene (5 bases). Trimming took off 7 bases at V and 1 base at J, with 13 bases between the two ends. Germline V gives CDR1 SQVTM, CDR2 ANQGSEA. This CDR3 is 13 amino acids long. The CDR3 spells CSGRIGANTEAFF. DNA for the CDR3: TGCAGCGGAAGGATAGGGGCGAACACTGAAGCTTTCTTT. The entire variable domain, with the rest obtained from reference TRBV29-1 and TRBJ1-1, is as follows: SAVISQKPSRDICQRGTSLTIQCQVDSQVTMMFWYRQQPGQSLTLIATANQGSEATYESGFVIDKFPISRPNLTFSTLTVSNMSPEDSSIYLCSGRIGANTEAFFGQGTRLTVV.

This clonotype was observed a handful of times. The chain is built from TRBV27 and TRBJ2-3; D is unclear. This CDR3 has 14 amino acids. CDR1 is MNHEY and CDR2 is SMNVEV in the germline V gene (reference sequence). V was pared by 4 bases and J by 5 bases, with 13 bases between. The chain's CDR3 is CASSSPLAVDTQYF. The CDR3 DNA sequence: TGTGCCAGCAGTTCCCCCTTGGCGGTAGATACGCAGTATTTT.

In this sample, this clonotype turned up a few times. J is TRBJ1-2 and V is TRBV7-2; TRBD1 matches 7 bases. CDR1 and CDR2 (germline): SGHTA, FQGNSA. The CDR3 is made up of 13 amino acids. J lost 4 bases, V lost 5 bases, and 4 bases had no gene match. CDR3 region: CASSREGAYGYTF. The CDR3 DNA follows: TGTGCCAGCAGCAGAGAGGGGGCCTATGGCTACACCTTC. The full variable domain, with the rest looked up from reference TRBV7-2 and TRBJ1-2, is GAGVSQSPSNKVTEKGKDVELRCDPISGHTALYWYRQSLGQGLEFLIYFQGNSAPDKSGLPSDRFSAERTGGSVSTLTIQRTQQEDSAVYLCASSREGAYGYTFGSGTRLTVV.

This clonotype was found once. The rearrangement uses TRBV20-1 and TRBJ1-5; no clear D gene. The CDR3 sequence is 12 residues long. V was clipped by 5 bases and J by 1 base, with 6 bases between them. Per germline, CDR1 DFQATT and CDR2 SNEGSKA (reference sequence). CDR3 DNA: TGCAGTGCTCTTACCAGCAATCAGCCCCAGCATTTT. Amino acids: CSALTSNQPQHF.

Ten or more counts support this clonotype. The chain couples TRBV7-2 to TRBJ2-7; no clear D gene. Germline-derived CDR1 and CDR2 are SGHTA and FQGNSA. The CDR3 spans 12 residues. Trimming took 2 bases from V and 4 from J, leaving 6 bases between them. CDR3 loop: CASSLSGYEQYV. CDR3 nucleotides: TGTGCCAGCAGCTTATCTGGTTACGAGCAGTACGTC.

V is TRBV6-6 and J is TRBJ2-5; D gene uncertain. Germline CDR1 reads MNHNY; CDR2 reads SVGAGI (reference sequence). The CDR3 spans 14 residues. Trimming removed 0 bases at V and 4 bases at J, with 9 bases between. CDR3 amino acids: CASSYSTPPETQYF. The CDR3 nucleotides are TGTGCCAGCAGTTACTCGACACCCCCAGAGACCCAGTACTTC.

The chain joins TRBV11-2 to TRBJ2-1; 13 bases line up with TRBD2. The germline V gene has CDR1 SGHAT and CDR2 FQNNGV. The V and J ends lost 5 bases and 7 bases, in that order; junction bases with no gene match: 5. The CDR3 runs to 15 residues. In nucleotides, the CDR3 is TGTGCCAGCAGCCGTGGGACTAGCGGGATTAATGAGCAGTTCTTC. It encodes CASSRGTSGINEQFF.

This clonotype was counted only a few times. The rearrangement uses TRBV7-2 and TRBJ2-3; 7 positions match TRBD2. V trimming: 3 bases; J trimming: 6 bases; junction bases outside the gene matches: 3. This CDR3 has 13 residues. Germline-derived CDR1 and CDR2 are SGHTA and FQGNSA. This CDR3 reads CASSFLAEDTQYF. For the CDR3, the DNA is TGTGCCAGCAGCTTTCTAGCGGAGGATACGCAGTATTTT.

The chain carries TRBV24-1 and TRBJ2-5; TRBD1 matches 7 bases. There are 16 residues in the CDR3. Germline trimming cut 1 base from V and 1 base from J; bases unmatched to any gene: 5. The germline V gene has CDR1 KGHDR and CDR2 SFDVKD. The CDR3 region has the DNA TGTGCCACCAGTGATTTCTCCGGACAGGTCCAAGAGACCCAGTACTTC. Translation gives CATSDFSGQVQETQYF.

The chain links TRBV19 to TRBJ1-1; TRBD1 is a possible D gene (6 bases). Trimming pared 1 base from V and 2 bases from J, leaving 11 bases between. This CDR3 has 15 residues. The germline V gene encodes CDR1 LNHDA and CDR2 SQIVND (reference sequence). CDR3 region: CASSIAPGENTEAFF. The CDR3 coding sequence is TGTGCCAGTAGTATAGCCCCAGGGGAAAACACTGAAGCTTTCTTT. The full variable domain, completed using reference TRBV19 and TRBJ1-1, is DGGITQSPKYLFRKEGQNVTLSCEQNLNHDAMYWYRQDPGQGLRLIYYSQIVNDFQKGDIAEGYSVSREKKESFPLTVTSAQKNPTAFYLCASSIAPGENTEAFFGQGTRLTVV.

This chain uses TRBV12-3 or TRBV12-4 with TRBJ1-3; maybe TRBD1 (6 bases). This CDR3 has 17 residues. V lost 8 bases to trimming and J lost 0 bases, with 20 bases between them. This CDR3 is CASGPWDTGNSGNTIYF. CDR3 DNA sequence: TGTGCCAGCGGACCATGGGACACTGGGAACTCTGGAAACACCATATATTTT.

This rearrangement joins TRBV4-1 to TRBJ2-5; D is ambiguous. V gave up 0 bases and J gave up 2 bases, with 10 bases separating them. The CDR3 contains 15 residues. The germline CDR1 and CDR2 sequences are MGHRA and YSYEKL. The CDR3 sequence: CASSQDRAVQETQYF. CDR3 nucleotides: TGCGCCAGCAGCCAAGATCGGGCGGTTCAAGAGACCCAGTACTTC.

The chain recombines TRBV19 with TRBJ1-5; D unresolved. The ends were cut back, 4 bases at V and 7 bases at J, with 11 bases in the middle. Per germline, CDR1 LNHDA and CDR2 SQIVND (reference sequence). The length of the CDR3 is 13 residues. CDR3 coding DNA: TGTGCCAGTAGTAAGGTTGGGGTACAGCCCCAGCATTTT. This encodes CASSKVGVQPQHF.

This clonotype was seen many times. This rearrangement joins TRBV6-2 or TRBV6-3 to TRBJ2-1; D gene unclear. V lost 6 bases to trimming and J lost 0 bases, with 6 bases between them. This CDR3 contains 13 residues. Per the germline V gene, CDR1 is MNHEY and CDR2 is SVGEGT. The CDR3 sequence: CASSFSSYNEQFF. The CDR3 region has the DNA TGTGCCAGCAGCTTCAGCTCCTACAATGAGCAGTTCTTC.

The table lists this clonotype with a few counts. V gene TRBV7-2 combines with J gene TRBJ2-2, with 10 positions matching TRBD2. Germline CDR1 and CDR2: SGHTA and FQGNSA. V was clipped by 2 bases and J by 0 bases; unmatched bases: 0. The CDR3 extends over 16 amino acids. As DNA, the CDR3 is TGTGCCAGCAGCTTAACTAGCGGGGCGAACACCGGGGAGCTGTTTTTT. It is translated as CASSLTSGANTGELFF.

This clonotype has just a few counts. This chain joins TRBV11-2 and TRBJ2-1, with D possibly called TRBD1 or TRBD2 (5 bases each). This CDR3 comprises 14 residues. CDR1 is SGHAT and CDR2 is FQNNGV in the germline V gene. V was trimmed by 0 bases and J by 6 bases, leaving 9 bases between them. The CDR3 protein is CASSLDWGSNEQFF. The CDR3 DNA reads as TGTGCCAGCAGCTTAGATTGGGGGAGCAATGAGCAGTTCTTC. The whole variable domain, remainder taken from reference TRBV11-2 and TRBJ2-1, is EAGVAQSPRYKIIEKRQSVAFWCNPISGHATLYWYQQILGQGPKLLIQFQNNGVVDDSQLPKDRFSAERLKGVDSTLKIQPAKLEDSAVYLCASSLDWGSNEQFFGPGTRLTVL.

This sequence joins TRBV27 and TRBJ2-3, with 12 bases fitting TRBD2. The CDR3 totals 19 residues. Germline values: CDR1 MNHEY, CDR2 SMNVEV (reference sequence). V dropped 5 bases and J dropped 5; count of bases not matched to a gene: 17. The CDR3 region has the DNA TGTGCCAGCAGTCCCACGACTAGCGGGAGAGGGCTTGTGCGAGATACGCAGTATTTT. Its protein product is CASSPTTSGRGLVRDTQYF.

This sequence joins TRBV28 and TRBJ2-5; 7 positions match TRBD1. This CDR3 is 15 amino acids long. The germline V gene encodes CDR1 MDHEN and CDR2 SYDVKM. With V trimmed by 6 bases and J by 5 bases, 12 bases remained unmatched. CDR3 bases: TGTGCCAGCAGACCTACAACAGGGGTACGTGAGACCCAGTACTTC. It translates to CASRPTTGVRETQYF. The variable domain in full, with the rest retrieved from reference TRBV28 and TRBJ2-5, is DVKVTQSSRYLVKRTGEKVFLECVQDMDHENMFWYRQDPGLGLRLIYFSYDVKMKEKGDIPEGYSVSREKKERFSLILESASTNQTSMYLCASRPTTGVRETQYFGPGTRLLVL.

The chain uses TRBV12-3 or TRBV12-4 and TRBJ2-1; D gene ambiguous. The germline V and J ends were trimmed by 3 bases and 9 bases, with 9 bases remaining between them. CDR3 length: 12 amino acids. CDR3 sequence: CASSFGPVEQFF. DNA for the CDR3: TGTGCCAGCAGTTTCGGACCTGTTGAGCAGTTCTTC.

The chain's CDR3 is CASGLGLLTELFF. The CDR3 region has the DNA TGTGCTAGTGGTTTGGGACTCTTAACGGAGCTGTTTTTT. The chain has TRBV12-5 and TRBJ2-2; no clear D gene. V was shortened by 1 base and J by 10 bases, with 10 bases between the two germline ends. This CDR3 has 13 residues. The germline gives CDR1 LGHNT, CDR2 FRNRAP.

V is TRBV7-2 and J is TRBJ1-3; D is perhaps TRBD1 (5 bases). CDR3 length: 16 amino acids. Germline assignment: CDR1 SGHTA and CDR2 FQGNSA. V gave up 5 bases and J gave up 2 bases, with 16 bases separating them. The CDR3 spells CASSRKAWGTGNTIYF. CDR3 in DNA: TGTGCCAGCAGCAGAAAGGCATGGGGGACTGGAAACACCATATATTTT. Full variable domain (rest looked up from reference TRBV7-2 and TRBJ1-3): GAGVSQSPSNKVTEKGKDVELRCDPISGHTALYWYRQSLGQGLEFLIYFQGNSAPDKSGLPSDRFSAERTGGSVSTLTIQRTQQEDSAVYLCASSRKAWGTGNTIYFGEGSWLTVV.